Listed below are T cell receptor beta chains from one sample, sequenced in a study of shared clonotypes between healthy human individuals. The protocol was immunoSEQ multiplex PCR, while the TCRdb copy is restricted to in-frame clones and leaves out a portion. The data hold roughly 1,600,000 clones, with just under 99% observed a single time. What was sequenced was naive CD4+ T cells sorted from blood. The source of these receptors is a man aged 25 to 40 in good health. Both conserved end residues are part of each CDR3. D genes are given only for firm matches. Clone size appears in some rows only: once, few, many, or a class for an expanded clone.

J | V | length | D | size | CDR3 | DNA
TRBJ1-5 | TRBV28 | 14 | - | - | CASSSDILLKPQHF | TGTGCCAGCAGTTCCGACATCCTCTTGAAGCCCCAGCATTTT
TRBJ2-7 | TRBV11-2 | 15 | - | once | CASSTRTVGALKQYF | TGTGCCAGCAGCACTAGGACGGTTGGGGCCCTCAAGCAGTACTTC
TRBJ2-5 | TRBV5-5 | 16 | - | - | CASSLGGFRRWETQYF | TGTGCCAGCAGCCTCGGTGGCTTCCGGCGTTGGGAGACCCAGTACTTC
TRBJ1-4 | TRBV28 | 12 | - | - | CASKEFGEKLFF | TGTGCCAGCAAGGAGTTTGGCGAAAAACTGTTTTTT
TRBJ2-7 | TRBV28 | 16 | TRBD2 | - | CASSKAGGALYYEQYF | TGTGCCAGCAGTAAGGCGGGAGGGGCCCTCTACTACGAGCAGTACTTC
TRBJ2-1 | TRBV18 | 16 | - | - | CASSPPGRGAYNEQFF | TGTGCCAGCTCACCACCGGGCAGGGGCGCATACAATGAGCAGTTCTTC
TRBJ2-5 | TRBV5-6 | 14 | - | - | CASSLLRGGETQYF | TGTGCCAGCAGCTTATTAAGGGGTGGGGAGACCCAGTACTTC
TRBJ2-3 | TRBV9 | 15 | - | - | CASSAGTRTTDTQYF | TGTGCCAGCAGCGCCGGTACTAGGACCACAGATACGCAGTATTTT
TRBJ1-4 | TRBV7-9 | 13 | - | - | CASSYATNEKLFF | TGTGCCAGCAGCTATGCAACTAATGAAAAACTGTTTTTT
TRBJ2-1 | TRBV5-4 | 15 | - | - | CASRDGGPHRNEQFF | TGTGCCAGCCGAGATGGAGGGCCCCATCGGAATGAGCAGTTCTTC
TRBJ2-7 | TRBV25-1 | 17 | TRBD1 | - | CASNIKLGTGRTYEQYF | TGTGCCAGCAATATTAAATTAGGGACAGGGAGGACCTACGAGCAGTACTTC
TRBJ2-2 | TRBV29-1 | 14 | - | - | CSVEIGSNTGELFF | TGCAGCGTTGAAATAGGCAGCAACACCGGGGAGCTGTTTTTT
TRBJ1-4 | TRBV5-4 | 14 | TRBD1 | - | CASSKQGESEKLFF | TGTGCCAGCAGTAAACAGGGGGAGAGTGAAAAACTGTTTTTT
TRBJ2-7 | TRBV4-2 | 16 | TRBD2 | - | CASSQEGGRSSYEQYF | TGTGCCAGCAGCCAAGAGGGCGGGAGGAGCTCCTACGAGCAGTACTTC
TRBJ2-5 | TRBV27 | 15 | TRBD2 | - | CASSQTSGLQETQYF | TGTGCCAGCAGTCAGACTAGCGGACTCCAAGAGACCCAGTACTTC
TRBJ2-7 | TRBV6-6 | 13 | - | - | CASSYSPQYEQYF | TGTGCCAGCAGTTACTCCCCCCAGTACGAGCAGTACTTC
TRBJ2-2 | TRBV5-6 | 12 | - | - | CASSQGHLGLFF | TGTGCCAGCAGCCAGGGACATCTGGGGCTGTTTTTT
TRBJ1-2 | TRBV10-3 | 14 | - | - | CAVGGGGGNYGYTF | TGTGCCGTCGGGGGGGGAGGCGGTAACTATGGCTACACCTTC
TRBJ2-3 | TRBV29-1 | 15 | - | - | CSADSRDPLQNTQYF | TGCAGCGCCGACTCCCGGGACCCACTCCAGAATACGCAGTATTTT
TRBJ2-7 | TRBV10-2 | 13 | TRBD1 | once | CASGWTGGHEQYF | TGCGCCAGCGGCTGGACAGGGGGACACGAGCAGTACTTC
TRBJ2-7 | TRBV7-6 | 20 | TRBD2 | once | CASSPHVYPGGSPNSYEQYF | TGTGCCAGCAGCCCCCACGTCTATCCGGGAGGCAGCCCAAACTCCTACGAGCAGTACTTC
TRBJ2-1 | TRBV9 | 18 | - | once | CASSVVSGGATLINEQFF | TGTGCCAGCAGCGTAGTTTCTGGAGGAGCAACACTAATCAATGAGCAGTTCTTC
TRBJ2-7 | TRBV21-1 | 15 | - | - | CASSLALTYSYEQYF | TGTGCCAGCAGTTTGGCCCTAACCTATTCCTACGAGCAGTACTTC
TRBJ2-6 | TRBV12-5 | 16 | - | - | CASGLVRGVGANVLTF | TGTGCTAGTGGTTTGGTACGTGGGGTTGGGGCCAACGTCCTGACTTTC
TRBJ1-5 | TRBV11-2 | 13 | - | - | CASSYRPARPQHF | TGTGCCAGCAGCTACAGACCAGCCCGACCCCAGCATTTT
TRBJ1-1 | TRBV29-1 | 15 | - | - | CSAKEGNRVNTEAFF | TGCAGCGCTAAAGAAGGTAATAGAGTGAACACTGAAGCTTTCTTT
TRBJ2-3 | TRBV6-1 | 16 | TRBD2 | - | CASSELAGGFPDTQYF | TGTGCCAGCAGTGAACTAGCGGGAGGATTCCCAGATACGCAGTATTTT
TRBJ2-3 | TRBV5-1 | 16 | TRBD2 | - | CASSWTSGSFADTQYF | TGCGCCAGCAGCTGGACTAGCGGGAGTTTTGCAGATACGCAGTATTTT
TRBJ2-7 | TRBV5-1 | 14 | - | - | CASSLNTGTYEQYF | TGCGCCAGCAGCTTAAACACAGGGACATACGAGCAGTACTTC
TRBJ2-1 | TRBV7-9 | 15 | TRBD2 | - | CASSPQAGYRDEQFF | TGTGCCAGCAGCCCCCAAGCGGGATATAGGGATGAGCAGTTCTTC
TRBJ2-7 | TRBV11-2 | 17 | - | - | CASSLARGGTSSYEQYF | TGTGCCAGCAGCTTAGCCAGGGGCGGAACCAGCTCCTACGAGCAGTACTTC
TRBJ2-7 | TRBV7-8 | 14 | - | - | CASSLVVGPYEQYF | TGTGCCAGCAGCTTAGTGGTGGGGCCCTACGAGCAGTACTTC
TRBJ1-2 | TRBV5-1 | 15 | TRBD1 | once | CASSSIRGREDGYTF | TGCGCCAGCAGCTCAATTAGGGGGCGTGAGGACGGCTACACCTTC
TRBJ2-7 | TRBV10-3 | 13 | - | - | CAAMPGSVDEQYF | TGTGCCGCCATGCCAGGGTCGGTGGACGAGCAGTACTTC
TRBJ1-5 | TRBV5-5 | 15 | - | - | CASSFSEGAGQPQHF | TGTGCCAGCAGCTTTTCGGAAGGGGCTGGTCAGCCCCAGCATTTT
TRBJ2-3 | TRBV2 | 15 | - | - | CASSDWRGSTDTQYF | TGTGCCAGCAGTGACTGGCGGGGTAGCACAGATACGCAGTATTTT
TRBJ1-5 | TRBV30 | 15 | - | - | CAWRDVGGGNQPQHF | TGTGCCTGGAGGGACGTGGGGGGCGGCAATCAGCCCCAGCATTTT
TRBJ1-3 | TRBV7-2 | 15 | - | once | CASSNRQEPGNTIYF | TGTGCCAGCAGCAACAGACAGGAACCTGGAAACACCATATATTTT
TRBJ2-1 | TRBV9 | 14 | - | once | CASSVAGHYNEQFF | TGTGCCAGCAGCGTAGCAGGCCACTACAATGAGCAGTTCTTC
TRBJ2-5 | TRBV5-5 | 14 | - | - | CASGRGSVEETQYF | TGTGCCAGCGGCCGGGGGTCGGTAGAAGAGACCCAGTACTTC
TRBJ1-2 | TRBV25-1 | 14 | - | - | CASSESGDSSGYTF | TGTGCCAGCAGTGAATCAGGGGATAGCAGTGGCTACACCTTC
TRBJ1-3 | TRBV6-5 | 16 | - | - | CASSYSLATLGNTIYF | TGTGCCAGCAGTTACTCGTTAGCGACACTCGGAAACACCATATATTTT
TRBJ2-5 | TRBV7-3 | 16 | - | - | CASSFDSISPKWTQYF | TGTGCCAGCAGCTTTGACAGTATAAGTCCCAAGTGGACCCAGTACTTC
TRBJ1-1 | TRBV14 | 15 | TRBD1 | - | CASSQETGLNTEAFF | TGTGCCAGCAGCCAAGAGACAGGGTTGAACACTGAAGCTTTCTTT
TRBJ1-1 | TRBV29-1 | 14 | - | - | CSALTPTVNTEAFF | TGCAGCGCTCTCACCCCTACCGTGAACACTGAAGCTTTCTTT
TRBJ2-3 | TRBV7-9 | 15 | - | - | CASSLGQGFTDTQYF | TGTGCCAGCAGCTTAGGGCAGGGGTTCACAGATACGCAGTATTTT
TRBJ2-7 | TRBV28 | 14 | - | - | CASTSPAFSYEQYF | TGTGCCAGCACTTCCCCGGCCTTCTCCTACGAGCAGTACTTC
TRBJ1-5 | TRBV21-1 | 17 | - | once | CASSKGSSGEINQPQHF | TGTGCCAGCAGCAAAGGTTCGTCAGGGGAAATTAATCAGCCCCAGCATTTT
TRBJ2-7 | TRBV5-1 | 16 | TRBD2 | - | CASSDPSSGRLNEQYF | TGCGCCAGCAGCGACCCGTCTAGCGGGAGGCTGAACGAGCAGTACTTC
TRBJ1-1 | TRBV18 | 17 | TRBD1 | - | CASSLRDRGIKSTEAFF | TGTGCCAGCTCACTACGGGACAGGGGAATTAAGAGCACTGAAGCTTTCTTT